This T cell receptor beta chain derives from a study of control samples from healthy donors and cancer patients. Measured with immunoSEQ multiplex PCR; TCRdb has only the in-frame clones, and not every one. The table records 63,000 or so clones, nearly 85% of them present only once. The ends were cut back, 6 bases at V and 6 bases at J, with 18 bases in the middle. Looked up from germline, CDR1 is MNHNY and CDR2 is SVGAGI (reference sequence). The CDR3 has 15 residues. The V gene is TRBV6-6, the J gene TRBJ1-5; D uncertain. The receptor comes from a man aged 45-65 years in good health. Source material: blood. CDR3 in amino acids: CASRPQGIGGQPQHF. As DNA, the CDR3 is TGTGCCAGCAGACCCCAAGGAATTGGAGGTCAGCCCCAGCATTTT.